The 18 T cell receptor beta chains listed next were all sequenced from one sample in a study of T cell responses to AZD1222 COVID-19 vaccine. The assay was immunoSEQ multiplex PCR, and TCRdb's table has in-frame clones only and misses some. Here the sample spans roughly 54,000 clones, 89% being singletons. Sequencing was performed on peripheral blood, taken 28 days after the second AZD1222 dose. Receptor source: an adult who received the AZD1222 COVID-19 vaccine.

V and J are TRBV4-2 and TRBJ2-7, with D unclear. CDR3 length: 13 amino acids. The germline gives CDR1 LGHNA, CDR2 YNFKEQ. V dropped 3 bases and J dropped 2 bases, with 8 bases sitting between them. CDR3 in DNA: TGTGCCAGCAGCCAGGGTGGGACCTACGAGCAGTACTTC. Its protein is CASSQGGTYEQYF.

This chain connects TRBV2 to TRBJ2-1; 13 nucleotides align to TRBD2. Germline V gene lookup returns CDR1 SNHLY and CDR2 FYNNEI. The length of the CDR3 is 14 residues. J was trimmed by 9 bases and V by 4 bases; bases with no gene match: 3. CDR3 DNA sequence: TGTGCCAGCAGTGTACTAGCGGGAGGGGCTGAGCAGTTCTTC. It codes for CASSVLAGGAEQFF.

The chain is built from TRBV4-2 and TRBJ1-2; a possible D gene is TRBD1 (6 bases). This CDR3 contains 14 residues. The germline V gene encodes CDR1 LGHNA and CDR2 YNFKEQ. Trimming removed 0 bases at V and 4 bases at J, with 9 bases between. This CDR3 reads CASSQERDTYGYTF. The DNA for the CDR3 is TGTGCCAGCAGCCAAGAAAGGGACACCTATGGCTACACCTTC.

The chain uses TRBV11-2 and TRBJ1-1; no clear D gene. The CDR3 extends over 13 amino acids. Germline CDR1 is SGHAT and CDR2 is FQNNGV. V lost 4 bases, J lost 4 bases, and 10 bases lay in between. The CDR3 loop reads CASSSFEGTEAFF. The CDR3 DNA reads as TGTGCCAGCAGCTCCTTCGAGGGCACTGAAGCTTTCTTT.

V gene TRBV9 combines with J gene TRBJ2-5; D unresolved. V dropped 0 bases and J dropped 2 bases, with 11 bases sitting between them. Germline values: CDR1 SGDLS, CDR2 YYNGEE. CDR3 length: 15 amino acids. CDR3 protein: CASSVVSGPQETQYF. The CDR3 nucleotides are TGTGCCAGCAGCGTAGTATCCGGTCCGCAAGAGACCCAGTACTTC.

The J gene is TRBJ1-6, the V gene TRBV3-1 (or the pseudogene TRBV3-2); 10 nucleotides agree with TRBD1. Per germline, CDR1 LGHDT and CDR2 YNNKEL (reference sequence). With V trimmed by 4 bases and J by 2 bases, 8 bases remained unmatched. This CDR3 comprises 18 residues. CDR3 residues: CASSPSTGQGPYNSPLHF. CDR3 in DNA: TGTGCCAGCAGCCCCTCTACGGGACAGGGGCCCTATAATTCACCCCTCCACTTT.

This clone was observed once. The gene calls are TRBV11-2 and TRBJ2-7; D not certain. Trimming shortened V by 4 bases and J by 3 bases, and 16 bases separated the two germline ends. The CDR3 consists of 15 residues. From germline, CDR1 is SGHAT and CDR2 FQNNGV. The CDR3, as DNA: TGTGCCAGCAGCTACATAGAATCCCCCTACTACGAGCAGTACTTC. Its protein is CASSYIESPYYEQYF. The complete variable domain, with remaining parts taken from reference TRBV11-2 and TRBJ2-7, reads EAGVAQSPRYKIIEKRQSVAFWCNPISGHATLYWYQQILGQGPKLLIQFQNNGVVDDSQLPKDRFSAERLKGVDSTLKIQPAKLEDSAVYLCASSYIESPYYEQYFGPGTRLTVT.

This clone came up a few times. V gene TRBV7-9 combines with J gene TRBJ1-1; D is unclear. V lost 8 bases and J lost 1, with 17 bases in between. The CDR3 extends over 15 amino acids. Germline CDR1 and CDR2: SEHNR and FQNEAQ (reference sequence). The CDR3 nucleotides read TGTGCCAGCGGACCTAAACGCCTGGGGAACACTGAAGCTTTCTTT. Protein product: CASGPKRLGNTEAFF.

The genes are TRBV9 and TRBJ1-1; TRBD1 matches 7 bases. Trimming removed 3 bases from V and 5 bases from J; junction bases left unmatched: 7. CDR1 and CDR2 from the germline V gene are SGDLS and YYNGEE. CDR3 length: 14 residues. For the CDR3, the DNA is TGTGCCAGCAGCGGACAGGGTATCGGGACTGAAGCTTTCTTT. Translating it yields CASSGQGIGTEAFF.

V and J are TRBV7-9 and TRBJ2-5; the D is unclear. The germline gives CDR1 SEHNR, CDR2 FQNEAQ (reference sequence). The CDR3 has 14 amino acids. V was cut by 0 bases and J by 4 bases, with 9 bases left in between. CDR3 residues: CASSLALGRETQYF. In DNA form, the CDR3 reads TGTGCCAGCAGCTTAGCGCTTGGCAGAGAGACCCAGTACTTC.

The chain has TRBV9 and TRBJ1-5; no clear D. The CDR3 contains 14 residues. The V gene's germline CDR1 is SGDLS and CDR2 YYNGEE. The V gene lost 3 bases and the J gene lost 1 base, with 8 bases spanning the gap. As DNA, the CDR3 is TGTGCCAGCAGCGCAACCGGAAGCAATCAGCCCCAGCATTTT. It specifies CASSATGSNQPQHF.

The gene calls are TRBV13 and TRBJ2-3; D gene ambiguous. This CDR3 is built from 15 residues. Germline CDR1 and CDR2: PRHDT and FYEKMQ (reference sequence). V gave up 0 bases and J gave up 0 bases, with 7 bases separating them. CDR3 sequence reads: CASSLGGLSTDTQYF. The CDR3 DNA reads as TGTGCCAGCAGCTTAGGGGGCCTTAGCACAGATACGCAGTATTTT.

The chain combines TRBV6-4 with TRBJ1-4, with unresolved D. The CDR3 consists of 14 residues. Trimming pared 5 bases from V and 4 bases from J, leaving 11 bases between. CDR1 and CDR2 (germline): MRHNA, SNTAGT. The DNA of the CDR3 is TGTGCCAGCAGTTCGGACCCTTTTAATGAAAAACTGTTTTTT. It translates to CASSSDPFNEKLFF.

The rearrangement links TRBV6-5 to TRBJ2-1, with D hard to call. CDR1 MNHEY and CDR2 SVGAGI come from the germline V gene. The CDR3 length is 15 residues. V lost 5 bases and J lost 7, with 18 bases in between. For the CDR3, the DNA is TGTGCCAGCAGTCCCCGTTATTGGAGTGGTAATGAGCAGTTCTTC. Amino acids: CASSPRYWSGNEQFF.

This rearrangement joins TRBV14 to TRBJ2-7, with 11 bases identical to TRBD1. Germline CDR1 is SGHDN and CDR2 is FVKESK. The V segment lost 4 bases and the J segment 6 bases; nucleotides outside the gene matches: 8. CDR3 length: 15 residues. DNA for the CDR3: TGTGCCAGCAGCCGCGGGACAGGGGGTTCGGGCGAGCAGTACTTC. It yields the protein CASSRGTGGSGEQYF.

The rearrangement uses TRBV3-1 (or the pseudogene TRBV3-2) and TRBJ2-7, with TRBD2 matching over 9 bases. Trimming removed 0 bases from V and 2 bases from J; junction bases left unmatched: 8. Germline V gives CDR1 LGHDT, CDR2 YNNKEL (reference sequence). The CDR3 has 17 amino acids. In nucleotides, the CDR3 is TGTGCCAGCAGCCAAGAATCGATGACTAGCGGAACCTACGAGCAGTACTTC. It codes for CASSQESMTSGTYEQYF.

The V gene is TRBV18, the J gene TRBJ2-3; D is undetermined. The germline V and J ends were trimmed by 2 bases and 11 bases, with 14 bases remaining between them. Germline values: CDR1 KGHSH, CDR2 LQKENI. The CDR3 spans 13 residues. The CDR3 protein is CASSPGLSNEQYF. The DNA for the CDR3 is TGTGCCAGCTCACCAGGGCTCTCAAATGAGCAGTATTTT.

The chain carries TRBV5-1 and TRBJ2-3, with no clear D. The germline V gene encodes CDR1 SGHRS and CDR2 YFSETQ. This CDR3 spans 14 amino acids. Trimming shortened V by 3 bases and J by 0 bases, and 8 bases separated the two germline ends. The CDR3: CASSSSGSTDTQYF. The CDR3 bases are TGCGCCAGCAGCTCGTCGGGCAGCACAGATACGCAGTATTTT.